The 9 T cell receptor beta chains presented below share a single source sample, sequenced in a study of graft-versus-host responses after intestinal transplantation. Clones were sequenced by immunoSEQ multiplex PCR, and TCRdb holds only the in-frame ones, with some missing. In the table there are about 81,000 clones, under 95% of which are singletons. These receptors' antigens are unknown. The material sequenced was unstimulated CD4+ T cells sorted from spleen or lymph node cells, taken before transplant. These receptors were taken from a human donor who was the organ donor for an intestinal transplant.

The chain links TRBV6-1 to TRBJ2-3; 8 nucleotides match TRBD2. Germline V lookup: CDR1 MNHNS, CDR2 SASEGT. With V trimmed by 4 bases and J by 3 bases, 9 bases remained unmatched. The CDR3 covers 16 residues. CDR3 in DNA: TGTGCCAGCAGTGGAAGGGCCGGGACTAGGACAGATACGCAGTATTTT. As protein: CASSGRAGTRTDTQYF.

This chain joins TRBV5-6 and TRBJ2-3; possible D gene TRBD1, 6 bases. The CDR3 has 16 amino acids. Trimming shortened V by 1 base and J by 4 bases, and 16 bases separated the two germline ends. Germline V gene sequence: CDR1 SGHDT, CDR2 YYEEEE. CDR3 DNA: TGTGCCAGCAGCTTGTATCAGACAGGAGTCCCAGATACGCAGTATTTT. Protein sequence: CASSLYQTGVPDTQYF.

The chain combines TRBV28 with TRBJ2-7; 10 bases are a match to TRBD1. Germline CDR1 is MDHEN and CDR2 is SYDVKM. The CDR3 has 14 amino acids. With 4 bases clipped from V and 4 bases from J, the junction kept 4 bases outside the gene matches. The CDR3, as DNA: TGTGCCAGCAGTTGGGGACAGGGGTCGTACGAGCAGTACTTC. The encoded protein is CASSWGQGSYEQYF.

The V and J genes are TRBV7-3 and TRBJ2-7, with TRBD2 matching 10 bases. Germline V CDR1 and CDR2: SGHTA, FQGTGA. The CDR3 is 17 residues long. J lost 5 bases, V lost 0 bases, and 10 bases had no gene match. This chain's CDR3 is CASSLTSGGALGHEQYF. DNA of the CDR3: TGTGCCAGCAGCTTAACGAGCGGGGGGGCCTTAGGGCACGAGCAGTACTTC.

The chain carries TRBV7-9 and TRBJ2-1, with a weak D call TRBD2 (5 bases). Germline-derived CDR1 and CDR2 are SEHNR and FQNEAQ (reference sequence). This CDR3 spans 13 amino acids. Trimming took 5 bases from V and 12 from J, leaving 17 bases between them. CDR3 bases: TGTGCCAGCAGCCCGCCAAACCGGGGTGCGCAGTTCTTC. Its translation: CASSPPNRGAQFF.

CDR3 bases: TGTGCCAGCAGACGTACGGTGAACACCGGGGAGCTGTTTTTT. Translated: CASRRTVNTGELFF. This rearrangement joins TRBV7-3 to TRBJ2-2; D is undetermined. Germline assignment: CDR1 SGHTA and CDR2 FQGTGA. CDR3 size: 14 residues. With 6 bases removed from V and 1 base from J, the gap between germline ends came to 9 bases.

The genes are TRBV5-6 and TRBJ1-4; D unresolved. The CDR3 spans 15 residues. In germline, CDR1 is SGHDT, CDR2 YYEEEE. V lost 1 base and J 8 bases, leaving 15 bases between the germline ends. CDR3 loop: CASSLIGVFGEKLFF. The CDR3 bases are TGTGCCAGCAGCTTGATCGGGGTCTTCGGGGAAAAACTGTTTTTT.

This clone turned up a few times. The chain combines TRBV10-3 with TRBJ2-7; the D is unclear. The germline V gene has CDR1 ENHRY and CDR2 SYGVKD. The V and J ends lost 3 bases and 7 bases respectively, with 16 bases between them. CDR3 length: 14 amino acids. CDR3 in amino acids: CAISDGDSNGEQYF. The CDR3 region has the DNA TGTGCCATCAGTGATGGCGACTCTAACGGGGAGCAGTACTTC.

The rearrangement links TRBV10-3 to TRBJ2-6, with unresolved D. The germline gives CDR1 ENHRY, CDR2 SYGVKD. Trimming took off 9 bases at V and 0 bases at J, with 6 bases between the two ends. The CDR3 spans 13 residues. The CDR3 sequence is CAIQNSGANVLTF. The CDR3 DNA sequence: TGTGCCATACAAAACTCTGGGGCCAACGTCCTGACTTTC.